Included here is one TCR beta chain sequence, with context. The antigen is unknown. Reverse transcribing all isolated RNA meant expressed TCRB transcripts were sequenced. Libraries were prepared by immunoSEQ multiplex PCR; TCRdb keeps only in-frame clonotypes and omits some of them. The sample consists of approximately 240,000 clones, under 20% of them appearing once. The data were taken from a study of beta chain features in type 1 diabetes. The CDR3 sequence is 11 residues long. Germline V gene data show CDR1 as DFQATT and CDR2 as SNEGSKA (reference sequence). Trimming took off 4 bases at V and 3 bases at J, with 7 bases between the two ends. General study results and limits: Shorter TCRB CDR3s, moderately but significantly so, marked every one of the four CD4+ subsets in Type 1 diabetes patients.

The chain uses TRBV20-1 and TRBJ2-7, with D uncertain. The sequence came from a man aged 25-45 years with type 1 diabetes. The source material was naive CD4+ T cells from blood. This chain's CDR3 is CSAKENYEQYF. The CDR3 bases are TGCAGTGCTAAAGAAAACTACGAGCAGTACTTC.